A single sample is the source of the 17 T cell receptor beta chains below, sequenced in a study of cytomegalovirus exposure and HLA in healthy donors. Researchers ran the PCR with 60 Vbeta and 13 Jbeta primers. The repertoire was sequenced with immunoSEQ multiplex PCR; TCRdb's copy has only in-frame clones and lacks some. This table has around 130,000 clones, 70% to 75% appearing once. The specimen sequenced was PBMCs. Receptor source: a middle-aged woman in good health and CMV-seropositive.

The rearrangement uses TRBV18 and TRBJ1-1; D gene uncertain. Germline V gene data show CDR1 as KGHSH and CDR2 as LQKENI. This CDR3 spans 13 amino acids. V lost 5 bases and J 4 bases, leaving 11 bases between the germline ends. The CDR3 DNA is TGTGCCAGCTCATTCACCGAGGGCACTGAAGCTTTCTTT. Residues: CASSFTEGTEAFF.

V is TRBV10-3 and J is TRBJ1-1; possibly TRBD1 for D (5 bases). The CDR3 covers 18 residues. V gave up 2 bases and J gave up 0 bases, with 19 bases separating them. Germline assignment: CDR1 ENHRY and CDR2 SYGVKD. CDR3 DNA sequence: TGTGCCATCAGTGAGCAGAAGGCAGGGAGGGGAATGAACACTGAAGCTTTCTTT. Amino acids: CAISEQKAGRGMNTEAFF.

This clone occurred once. V is TRBV6-1 and J is TRBJ1-1; 8 bases match TRBD1. The CDR3 loop spans 14 amino acids. The germline CDR1 and CDR2 sequences are MNHNS and SASEGT. Germline trimming cut 7 bases from V and 4 bases from J; bases unmatched to any gene: 8. CDR3 sequence reads: CASKDRDGATEAFF. As DNA, the CDR3 is TGTGCCAGCAAGGACAGGGACGGAGCCACTGAAGCTTTCTTT.

The chain has TRBV18 and TRBJ2-1; tentatively, D is TRBD2 (5 bases). The CDR3 extends over 13 amino acids. V lost 3 bases to trimming and J lost 3 bases, with 6 bases between them. Germline V gene lookup returns CDR1 KGHSH and CDR2 LQKENI. The CDR3 region has the DNA TGTGCCAGCTCACCGGACTTCTACAATGAGCAGTTCTTC. This sequence encodes CASSPDFYNEQFF.

The chain is built from TRBV7-9 and TRBJ2-1, with TRBD2 identical over 11 bases. V trimming: 4 bases; J trimming: 0 bases; junction bases outside the gene matches: 5. Germline assignment: CDR1 SEHNR and CDR2 FQNEAQ (reference sequence). The CDR3 extends over 17 amino acids. The DNA for the CDR3 is TGTGCCAGCAGCTATAGCGGGGGGGCCGCCTCCTACAATGAGCAGTTCTTC. Amino acids: CASSYSGGAASYNEQFF.

The gene calls are TRBV18 and TRBJ1-1; no clear D gene. Germline V gives CDR1 KGHSH, CDR2 LQKENI. There are 13 residues in the CDR3. With 6 bases removed from V and 0 bases from J, the gap between germline ends came to 8 bases. The CDR3 region is CASSDSMNTEAFF. The CDR3 bases are TGTGCCAGCTCCGATAGCATGAACACTGAAGCTTTCTTT.

The gene calls are TRBV7-2 and TRBJ2-3; D is ambiguous. Deletions cut 4 bases from V and 0 bases from J, with 8 bases between. This CDR3 has 14 amino acids. CDR1 SGHTA and CDR2 FQGNSA come from the germline V gene. This CDR3 is CASSSPRSTDTQYF. The CDR3 DNA reads TGTGCCAGCAGCTCCCCTCGGAGCACAGATACGCAGTATTTT.

The chain joins TRBV11-3 to TRBJ2-1, with 13 bases that match TRBD2. Germline CDR1 is SGHNT and CDR2 is YENEEA. Losses at the gene ends were 5 bases for V and 4 bases for J; bases not matched to a gene: 11. The CDR3 has 18 amino acids. CDR3 in DNA: TGTGCCAGCAGCCGCTACACTACTAGCGGGGGGGATTACAATGAGCAGTTCTTC. Translating it yields CASSRYTTSGGDYNEQFF.

The rearrangement uses TRBV7-9 and TRBJ2-7; 10 bases fit TRBD1. The CDR3 is 15 amino acids. Germline CDR1 reads SEHNR; CDR2 reads FQNEAQ (reference sequence). Trimming at V came to 5 bases and at J to 0 bases, leaving 4 bases not matched to a gene. CDR3 DNA sequence: TGTGCCAGCAGCGCGACAGGGGGCCGCTCCTACGAGCAGTACTTC. Its protein is CASSATGGRSYEQYF.

This clone was recorded a few times. The rearrangement links TRBV5-6 to TRBJ2-7; possible D gene TRBD1, 6 bases. This CDR3 spans 13 amino acids. CDR1 is SGHDT, CDR2 YYEEEE, per germline. Trimming took 3 bases from V and 3 from J, leaving 10 bases between them. The CDR3 is CASSSEQGYEQYF. The CDR3 bases are TGTGCCAGCAGCTCGGAACAGGGCTACGAGCAGTACTTC.

The V gene is TRBV6-5, the J gene TRBJ1-1; TRBD1 aligns across 7 bases. The CDR3 is 13 residues long. With 6 bases clipped from V and 5 bases from J, the junction kept 6 bases outside the gene matches. Germline lookup yields CDR1 MNHEY and CDR2 SVGAGI. The CDR3 bases are TGTGCCAGCAGGCGACAGGGATTTACTGAAGCTTTCTTT. It yields the protein CASRRQGFTEAFF.

V is TRBV27 and J is TRBJ2-7; maybe TRBD1 (5 bases). The length of the CDR3 is 13 residues. Germline CDR1 MNHEY, CDR2 SMNVEV (reference sequence). V lost 2 bases and J 3 bases, leaving 8 bases between the germline ends. CDR3: CASSLGHFYEQYF. In nucleotides, the CDR3 is TGTGCCAGCAGTTTAGGACACTTCTACGAGCAGTACTTC.

The CDR3 DNA reads as TGTGCCAGCAGCTTAATAGGACAGGGGGCGAGGACCGGGGAGCTGTTTTTT. It specifies CASSLIGQGARTGELFF. J is TRBJ2-2 and V is TRBV7-2, with TRBD1 matching 11 bases. V was clipped by 2 bases and J by 5 bases; unmatched bases: 7. This CDR3 spans 17 amino acids. The V gene's germline CDR1 is SGHTA and CDR2 FQGNSA.

The chain uses TRBV28 and TRBJ1-6; no reliable D call. The CDR3 extends over 16 amino acids. Germline lookup yields CDR1 MDHEN and CDR2 SYDVKM. The V end was cut by 4 bases, the J end by 0 bases, with 10 bases between. The chain's CDR3 is CASSSGSRSYNSPLHF. CDR3 bases: TGTGCCAGCAGTTCCGGGTCTCGCTCCTATAATTCACCCCTCCACTTT.

V gene TRBV29-1 combines with J gene TRBJ2-5, with 10 nucleotides matching TRBD1. Trimming took 7 bases from V and 5 from J; bases not matched to a gene: 4. The CDR3 loop spans 12 amino acids. CDR1 and CDR2 (germline): SQVTM, ANQGSEA. Here the CDR3 reads CSAGTGAETQYF. CDR3 DNA: TGCAGCGCCGGGACAGGGGCCGAGACCCAGTACTTC. Full variable domain (rest looked up from reference TRBV29-1 and TRBJ2-5): SAVISQKPSRDICQRGTSLTIQCQVDSQVTMMFWYRQQPGQSLTLIATANQGSEATYESGFVIDKFPISRPNLTFSTLTVSNMSPEDSSIYLCSAGTGAETQYFGPGTRLLVL.

The chain employs TRBV6-1 and TRBJ1-2, with D tentatively TRBD1 (6 bases). Germline CDR1 is MNHNS and CDR2 is SASEGT. This CDR3 has 11 residues. The V end lost 4 bases, the J end lost 8 bases, and 8 bases lay between the germline ends. The CDR3 reads CASSGQAGYTF. CDR3 DNA: TGTGCCAGCAGTGGACAGGCAGGCTACACCTTC.

This sequence joins TRBV29-1 and TRBJ1-4; possible D gene TRBD1, 5 bases. The CDR3 extends over 14 amino acids. V was clipped by 4 bases and J by 9 bases, with 18 bases between them. Germline CDR1 reads SQVTM; CDR2 reads ANQGSEA. CDR3 nucleotides: TGCAGCGTTGTACAGGATGCCCTAAGCCAAAAACTGTTTTTT. It specifies CSVVQDALSQKLFF. The full variable domain, rest sourced from reference TRBV29-1 and TRBJ1-4, is SAVISQKPSRDICQRGTSLTIQCQVDSQVTMMFWYRQQPGQSLTLIATANQGSEATYESGFVIDKFPISRPNLTFSTLTVSNMSPEDSSIYLCSVVQDALSQKLFFGSGTQLSVL.